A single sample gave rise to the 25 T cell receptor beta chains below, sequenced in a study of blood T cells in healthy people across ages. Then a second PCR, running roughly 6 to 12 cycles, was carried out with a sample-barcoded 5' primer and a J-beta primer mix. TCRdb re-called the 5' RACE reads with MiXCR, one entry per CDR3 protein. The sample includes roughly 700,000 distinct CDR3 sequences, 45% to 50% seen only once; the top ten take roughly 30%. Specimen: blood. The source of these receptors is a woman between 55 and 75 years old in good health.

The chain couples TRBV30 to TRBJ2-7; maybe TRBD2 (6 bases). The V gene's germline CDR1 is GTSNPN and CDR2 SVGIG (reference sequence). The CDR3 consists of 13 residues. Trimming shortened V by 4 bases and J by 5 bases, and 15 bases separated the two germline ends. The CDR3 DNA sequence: TGTGCCTGGACGCGGGGTCCCCTAAACGAGCAGTACTTC. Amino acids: CAWTRGPLNEQYF.

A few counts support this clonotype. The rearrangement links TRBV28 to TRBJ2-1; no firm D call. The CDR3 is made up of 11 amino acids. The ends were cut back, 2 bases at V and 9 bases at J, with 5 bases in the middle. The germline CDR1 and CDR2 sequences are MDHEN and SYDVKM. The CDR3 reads CASSLAVEQFF. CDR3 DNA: TGTGCCAGCAGTTTAGCAGTTGAGCAGTTCTTC.

In DNA, the CDR3 is TGTGCCAGCAGATCTACAGCGAACACCGGGGAGCTGTTTTTT. Encoded protein: CASRSTANTGELFF. The chain is built from TRBV6-6 and TRBJ2-2, with D uncertain. The CDR3 loop spans 14 amino acids. Trimming removed 6 bases from V and 0 bases from J, with 8 bases in between. Germline V gene sequence: CDR1 MNHNY, CDR2 SVGAGI (reference sequence).

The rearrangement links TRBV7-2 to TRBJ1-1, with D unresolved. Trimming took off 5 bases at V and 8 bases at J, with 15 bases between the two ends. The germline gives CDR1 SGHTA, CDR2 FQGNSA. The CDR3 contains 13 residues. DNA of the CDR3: TGTGCCAGCAGCGCCCGGATGATGGGGGAAGCTTTCTTT. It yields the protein CASSARMMGEAFF.

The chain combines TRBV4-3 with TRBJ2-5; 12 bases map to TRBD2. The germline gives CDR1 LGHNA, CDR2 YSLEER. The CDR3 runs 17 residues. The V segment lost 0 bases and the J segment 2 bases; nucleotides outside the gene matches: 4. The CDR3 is CASSQEGGTSGQETQYF. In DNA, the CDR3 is TGCGCCAGCAGCCAAGAGGGGGGGACTAGCGGGCAAGAGACCCAGTACTTC.

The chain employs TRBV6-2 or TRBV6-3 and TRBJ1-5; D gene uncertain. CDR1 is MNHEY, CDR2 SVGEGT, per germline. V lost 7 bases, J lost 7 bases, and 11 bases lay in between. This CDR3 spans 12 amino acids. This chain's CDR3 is CASTITGQPQHF. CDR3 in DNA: TGTGCCAGCACTATAACGGGACAGCCCCAGCATTTT.

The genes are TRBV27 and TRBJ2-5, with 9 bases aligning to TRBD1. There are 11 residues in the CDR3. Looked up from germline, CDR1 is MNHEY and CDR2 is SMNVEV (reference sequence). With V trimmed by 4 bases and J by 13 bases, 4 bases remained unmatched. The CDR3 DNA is TGTGCCAGCAGTTCACAGGGGGCAGCGTACTTC. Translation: CASSSQGAAYF.

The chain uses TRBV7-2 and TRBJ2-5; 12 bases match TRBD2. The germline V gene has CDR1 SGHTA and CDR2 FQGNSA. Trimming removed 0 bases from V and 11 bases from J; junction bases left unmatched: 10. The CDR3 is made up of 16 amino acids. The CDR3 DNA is TGTGCCAGCAGCTTAGCCCAGACTAGCGGGAGATTAGAGCAGTACTTC. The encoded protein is CASSLAQTSGRLEQYF.

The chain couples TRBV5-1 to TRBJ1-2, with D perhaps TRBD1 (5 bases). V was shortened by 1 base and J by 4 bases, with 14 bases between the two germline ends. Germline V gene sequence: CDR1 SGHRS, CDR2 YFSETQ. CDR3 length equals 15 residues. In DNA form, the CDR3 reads TGCGCCAGCAGCTTGAGACAGCCGGAACTCTATGGCTACACCTTC. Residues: CASSLRQPELYGYTF. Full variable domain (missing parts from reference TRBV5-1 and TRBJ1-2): KAGVTQTPRYLIKTRGQQVTLSCSPISGHRSVSWYQQTPGQGLQFLFEYFSETQRNKGNFPGRFSGRQFSNSRSEMNVSTLELGDSALYLCASSLRQPELYGYTFGSGTRLTVV.

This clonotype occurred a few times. The CDR3 DNA reads as TGTGCCAGCAGTTTTTCGGGGGCTGGGACCCAGTACTTC. Protein: CASSFSGAGTQYF. This sequence joins TRBV12-3 or TRBV12-4 and TRBJ2-5; D possibly uses TRBD1 or TRBD2 (6 bases each). V lost 3 bases to trimming and J lost 7 bases, with 12 bases between them. CDR3 length: 13 amino acids.

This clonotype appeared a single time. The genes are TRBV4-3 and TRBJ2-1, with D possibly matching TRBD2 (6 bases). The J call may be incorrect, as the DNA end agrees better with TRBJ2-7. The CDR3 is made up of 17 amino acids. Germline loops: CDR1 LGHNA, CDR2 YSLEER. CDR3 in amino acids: CASSQVGLAVTYNEQYF. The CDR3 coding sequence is TGCGCCAGCAGCCAAGTGGGACTCGCGGTAACTTACAATGAGCAGTACTTC.

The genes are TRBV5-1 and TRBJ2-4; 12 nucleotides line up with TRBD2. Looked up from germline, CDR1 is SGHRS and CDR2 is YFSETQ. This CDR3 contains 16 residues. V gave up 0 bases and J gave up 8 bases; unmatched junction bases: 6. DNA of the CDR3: TGCGCCAGCAGCTTGGCCAGGCTAGCGGGAGGGGACATTCAGTACTTC. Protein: CASSLARLAGGDIQYF.

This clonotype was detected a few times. The CDR3 is CASSTSYGYTF. The CDR3, as DNA: TGTGCCAGCAGTACGAGTTATGGCTACACCTTC. V and J are TRBV3-1 and TRBJ1-2; D uncertain. V gave up 6 bases and J gave up 5 bases, with 7 bases separating them. Germline CDR1 and CDR2: LGHDT and YNNKEL (reference sequence). The CDR3 is made up of 11 amino acids.

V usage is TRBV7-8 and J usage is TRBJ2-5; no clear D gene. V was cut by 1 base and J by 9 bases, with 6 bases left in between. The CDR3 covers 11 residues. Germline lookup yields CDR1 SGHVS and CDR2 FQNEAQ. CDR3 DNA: TGTGCCAGCAGCTTAGGTGCCCCCCAGTACTTC. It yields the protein CASSLGAPQYF.

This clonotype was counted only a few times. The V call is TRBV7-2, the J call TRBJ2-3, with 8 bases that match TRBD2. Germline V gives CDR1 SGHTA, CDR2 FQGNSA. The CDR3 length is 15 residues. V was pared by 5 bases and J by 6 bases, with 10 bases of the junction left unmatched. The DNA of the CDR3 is TGTGCCAGCAGCCTAAGCGGGAGTAAGGAGGATACGCAGTATTTT. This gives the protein CASSLSGSKEDTQYF. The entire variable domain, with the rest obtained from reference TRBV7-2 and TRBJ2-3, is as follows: GAGVSQSPSNKVTEKGKDVELRCDPISGHTALYWYRQSLGQGLEFLIYFQGNSAPDKSGLPSDRFSAERTGGSVSTLTIQRTQQEDSAVYLCASSLSGSKEDTQYFGPGTRLTVL.

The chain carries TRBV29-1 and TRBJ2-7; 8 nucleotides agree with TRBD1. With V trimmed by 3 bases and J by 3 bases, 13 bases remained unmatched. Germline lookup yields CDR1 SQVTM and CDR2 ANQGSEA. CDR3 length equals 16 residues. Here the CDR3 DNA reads TGCAGCGTTGATATGACAGGGGAAATGCTAAGCTACGAGCAGTACTTC. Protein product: CSVDMTGEMLSYEQYF.

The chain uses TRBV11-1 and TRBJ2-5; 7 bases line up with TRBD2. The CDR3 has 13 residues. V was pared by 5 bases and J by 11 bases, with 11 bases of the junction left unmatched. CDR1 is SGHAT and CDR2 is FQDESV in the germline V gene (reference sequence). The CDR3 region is CASSRLGGSEQYF. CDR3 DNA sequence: TGTGCCAGCAGCCGCCTTGGCGGGAGTGAGCAGTACTTC.

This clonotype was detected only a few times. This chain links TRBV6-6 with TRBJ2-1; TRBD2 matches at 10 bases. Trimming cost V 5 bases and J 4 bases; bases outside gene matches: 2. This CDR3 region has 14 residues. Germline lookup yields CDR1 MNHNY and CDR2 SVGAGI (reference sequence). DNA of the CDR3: TGTGCCAGCAGTCAGGGACTAGCGTACAATGAGCAGTTCTTC. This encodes CASSQGLAYNEQFF.

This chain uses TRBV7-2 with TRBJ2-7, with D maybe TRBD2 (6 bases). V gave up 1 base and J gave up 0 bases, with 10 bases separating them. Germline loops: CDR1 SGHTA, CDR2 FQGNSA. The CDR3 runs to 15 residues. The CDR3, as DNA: TGTGCCAGCAGCTTAGGGCGGGACGGCTCCTACGAGCAGTACTTC. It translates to CASSLGRDGSYEQYF. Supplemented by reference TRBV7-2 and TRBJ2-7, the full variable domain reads GAGVSQSPSNKVTEKGKDVELRCDPISGHTALYWYRQSLGQGLEFLIYFQGNSAPDKSGLPSDRFSAERTGGSVSTLTIQRTQQEDSAVYLCASSLGRDGSYEQYFGPGTRLTVT.

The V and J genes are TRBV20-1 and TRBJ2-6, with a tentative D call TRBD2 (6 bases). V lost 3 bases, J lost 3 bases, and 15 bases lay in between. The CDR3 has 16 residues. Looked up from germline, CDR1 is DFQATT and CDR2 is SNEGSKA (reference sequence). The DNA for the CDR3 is TGCAGTGCTAGTTTCGGGAGTCCCTTTGGGGCCAACGTCCTGACTTTC. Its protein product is CSASFGSPFGANVLTF.

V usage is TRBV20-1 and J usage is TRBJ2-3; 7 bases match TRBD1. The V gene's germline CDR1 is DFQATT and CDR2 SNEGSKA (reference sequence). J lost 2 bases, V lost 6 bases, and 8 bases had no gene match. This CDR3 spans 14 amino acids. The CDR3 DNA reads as TGCAGTGCACCGAGACAGGGAAACACAGATACGCAGTATTTT. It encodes CSAPRQGNTDTQYF.

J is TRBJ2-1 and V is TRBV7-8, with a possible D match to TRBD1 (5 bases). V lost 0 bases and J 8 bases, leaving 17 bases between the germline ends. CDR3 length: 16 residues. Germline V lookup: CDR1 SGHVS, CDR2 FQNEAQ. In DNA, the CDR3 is TGTGCCAGCAGCTTAGCGCTGACAGCCCCTGGTCATGAGCAGTTCTTC. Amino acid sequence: CASSLALTAPGHEQFF.

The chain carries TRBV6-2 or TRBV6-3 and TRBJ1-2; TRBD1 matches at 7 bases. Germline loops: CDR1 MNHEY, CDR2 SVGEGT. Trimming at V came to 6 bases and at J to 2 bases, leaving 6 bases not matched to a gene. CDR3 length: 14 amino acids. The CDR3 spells CASRRDSHNYGYTF. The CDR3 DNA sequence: TGTGCCAGCAGACGGGACAGTCACAACTATGGCTACACCTTC.

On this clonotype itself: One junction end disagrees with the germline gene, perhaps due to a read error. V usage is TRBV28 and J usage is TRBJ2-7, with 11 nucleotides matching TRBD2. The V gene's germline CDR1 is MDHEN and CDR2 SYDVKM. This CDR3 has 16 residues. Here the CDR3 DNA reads TGTGCCAGCATCCCCACCGCTAGCGGGAGGTCCTTCGAGCAGTACTTC. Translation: CASIPTASGRSFEQYF.

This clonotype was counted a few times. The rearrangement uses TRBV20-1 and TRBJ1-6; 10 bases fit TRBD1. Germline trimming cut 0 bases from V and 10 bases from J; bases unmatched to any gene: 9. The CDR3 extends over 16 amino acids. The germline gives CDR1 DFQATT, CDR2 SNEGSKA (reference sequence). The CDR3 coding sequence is TGCAGTGCTAGAGATCGTCCGGGACAGGGGTGGTCACCCCTCCACTTT. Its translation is CSARDRPGQGWSPLHF.